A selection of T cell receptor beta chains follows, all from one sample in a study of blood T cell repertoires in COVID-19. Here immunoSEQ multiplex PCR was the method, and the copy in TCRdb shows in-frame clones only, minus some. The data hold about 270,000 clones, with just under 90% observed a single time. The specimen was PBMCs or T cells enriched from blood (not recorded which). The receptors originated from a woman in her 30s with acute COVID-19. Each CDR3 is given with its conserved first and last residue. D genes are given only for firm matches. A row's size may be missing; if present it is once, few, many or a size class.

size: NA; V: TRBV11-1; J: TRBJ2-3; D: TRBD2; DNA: TGTGCCAGCAGCGCAGGACTAGCGGGTGGTACAGATACGCAGTATTTT; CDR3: CASSAGLAGGTDTQYF
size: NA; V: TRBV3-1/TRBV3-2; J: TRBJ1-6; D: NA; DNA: TGTGCCAGCAGCCAGAGCGCGGGGGTTTCACCCCTCCACTTT; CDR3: CASSQSAGVSPLHF
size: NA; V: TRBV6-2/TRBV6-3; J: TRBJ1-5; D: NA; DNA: TGTGCCAGCAGTTACTCGACCGTGACAGACCGAAATCAGCCCCAGCATTTT; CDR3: CASSYSTVTDRNQPQHF
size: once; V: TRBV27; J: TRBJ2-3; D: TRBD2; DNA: TGTGCCAGCAGTTTATCGCCGGGCGGGAGACCGGTAGATACGCAGTATTTT; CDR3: CASSLSPGGRPVDTQYF
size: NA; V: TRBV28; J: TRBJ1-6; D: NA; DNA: TGTGCCAGCAGTTTATGGCCGGGTGGATTAAATTCACCCCTCCACTTT; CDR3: CASSLWPGGLNSPLHF
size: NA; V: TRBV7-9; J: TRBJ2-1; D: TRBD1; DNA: TGTGCCAGCAGCTTGGGACAGCCCACCAATGAGCAGTTCTTC; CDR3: CASSLGQPTNEQFF
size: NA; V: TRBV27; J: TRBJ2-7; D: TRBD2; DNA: TGTGCCAGCAGTCCCACCGGGGTACTAGCGAACGAGCAGTACTTC; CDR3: CASSPTGVLANEQYF
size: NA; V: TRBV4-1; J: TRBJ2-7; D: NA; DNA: TGCGCCAGCAGCCAAGGGCTACAGGGAAGGGCCTACGAGCAGTACTTC; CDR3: CASSQGLQGRAYEQYF
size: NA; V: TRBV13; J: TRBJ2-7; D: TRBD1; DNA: TGTGCCAGCAGCTTAGGCCTTGGGGCCGGACAGGGGGCCTACGAGCAGTACTTC; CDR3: CASSLGLGAGQGAYEQYF
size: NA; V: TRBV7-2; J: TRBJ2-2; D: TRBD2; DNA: TGTGCCAGCGGGACCGTAGCGGGAGGAGCCGGCGGGGAGCTGTTTTTT; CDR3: CASGTVAGGAGGELFF
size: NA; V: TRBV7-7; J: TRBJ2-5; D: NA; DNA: TGTGCCAGCAGCTCGGGGCAGGGGTTAACCGAGACCCAGTACTTC; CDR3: CASSSGQGLTETQYF
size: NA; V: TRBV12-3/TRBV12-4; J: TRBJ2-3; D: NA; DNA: TGTGCCAGCAGTTCGGGGACAGATACGCAGTATTTT; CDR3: CASSSGTDTQYF
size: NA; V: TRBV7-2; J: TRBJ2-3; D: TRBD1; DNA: TGTGCCAGCAGCGACAGGGGGCAAAGCACAGATACGCAGTATTTT; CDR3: CASSDRGQSTDTQYF
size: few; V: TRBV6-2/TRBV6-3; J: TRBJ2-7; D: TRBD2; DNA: TGTGCCAGCAGTTACAGGACTAGCGGTTCCTACGAGCAGTACTTC; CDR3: CASSYRTSGSYEQYF
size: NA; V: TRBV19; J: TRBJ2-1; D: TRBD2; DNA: TGTGCCAGTAGTAAAGCGGGGGCGAGCTCCTACAATGAGCAGTTCTTC; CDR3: CASSKAGASSYNEQFF
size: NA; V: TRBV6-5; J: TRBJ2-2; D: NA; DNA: TGTGCCAGCCATTCCCGGGGAGAGACCGGGGAGCTGTTTTTT; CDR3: CASHSRGETGELFF
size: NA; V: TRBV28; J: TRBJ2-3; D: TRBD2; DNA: TGTGCCAGCAGCCCGAGCGGGAGGGCCTATTATTTT; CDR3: CASSPSGRAYYF
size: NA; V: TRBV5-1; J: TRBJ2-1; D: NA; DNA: TGCGCCAGCAGCTTGGGCGGTTACAATGAGCAGTTCTTC; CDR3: CASSLGGYNEQFF
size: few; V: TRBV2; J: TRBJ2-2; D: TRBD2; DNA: TGTGCCAGCATCTCCGGGACTAGCGGCACCCAATCCACCGGGGAGCTGTTTTTT; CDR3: CASISGTSGTQSTGELFF
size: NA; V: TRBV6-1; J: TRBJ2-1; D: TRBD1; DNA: TGTGCCAGCAATTCCAGGACAGGGGAACCACAGGAGCAGTTCTTC; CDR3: CASNSRTGEPQEQFF
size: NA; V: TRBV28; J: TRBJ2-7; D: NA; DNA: TGTGCCAGCAGCAGGGGACAGGGCGTTCTAGCGGGTGTACCCAGACGATACGAGCAGTACTTC; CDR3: CASSRGQGVLAGVPRRYEQYF
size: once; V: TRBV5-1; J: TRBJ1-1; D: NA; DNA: TGCGCCAGCAGCGCGGGACTCGGGGGAAACACTGAAGCTTTCTTT; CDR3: CASSAGLGGNTEAFF
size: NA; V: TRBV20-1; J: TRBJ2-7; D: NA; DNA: TGCAGTGCTAGTGGGGGTCTAGCGCTCTACGAGCAGTACTTC; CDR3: CSASGGLALYEQYF
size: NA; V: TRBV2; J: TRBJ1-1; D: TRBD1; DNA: TGTGCCAGCAGTTGGGGACAGTTAAACACTGAAGCTTTCTTT; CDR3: CASSWGQLNTEAFF
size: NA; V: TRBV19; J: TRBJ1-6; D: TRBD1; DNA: TGTGCCAGTAGTATTACCGGGACAGGGAGTTCACCCCTCCACTTT; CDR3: CASSITGTGSSPLHF
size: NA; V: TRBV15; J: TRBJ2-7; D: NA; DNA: TGTGCCACCAGCAGAGATTCCCTTCCTAGGAGGGCTACTAGACCTTACGACTACGAGCAGTACTTC; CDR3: CATSRDSLPRRATRPYDYEQYF
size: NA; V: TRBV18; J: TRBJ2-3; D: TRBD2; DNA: TGTGCCAGCTCACCGACAGGACTAGCGGTTTCTAGCACAGATACGCAGTATTTT; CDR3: CASSPTGLAVSSTDTQYF
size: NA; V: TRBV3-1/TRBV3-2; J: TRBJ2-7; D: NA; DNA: TGTGCCAGCAGCCAAGCGGGCCGAGAGGGCGAGCAGTACTTC; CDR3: CASSQAGREGEQYF
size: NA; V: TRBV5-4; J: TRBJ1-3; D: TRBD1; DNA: TGTGCCAGCAGCTGGACAGGGGGAAACACCACATATTTT; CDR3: CASSWTGGNTTYF
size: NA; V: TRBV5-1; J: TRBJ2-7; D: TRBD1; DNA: TGCGCCAGCAGCCCGGGGACAGTTTCCTACGAGCAGTACTTC; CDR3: CASSPGTVSYEQYF
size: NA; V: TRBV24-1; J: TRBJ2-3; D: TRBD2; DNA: TGTGCCACCAGTGGTCTCGGGGGGACAGATACGCAGTATTTT; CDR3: CATSGLGGTDTQYF
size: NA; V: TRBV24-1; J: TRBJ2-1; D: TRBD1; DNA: TGTGCCACCACAGGGGGCGTCTATAATGAGCAGTTCTTC; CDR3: CATTGGVYNEQFF